This T cell receptor (beta chain) derives from a study of cytomegalovirus exposure and HLA in healthy donors. Points from the study as a whole: Sequencing had likely introduced a cluster of highly shared sequence variants as an artifact. The productive fraction for most TCR beta V segments was about 90% or about 30% in an earlier analysis.

This clone occurred a few times. Its antigen is currently unknown. Primers: 60 Vbeta forward and 13 Jbeta reverse. Assay used: immunoSEQ multiplex PCR; TCRdb lists only in-frame clones, some missing. The sample includes about 94,000 clones, about 62% of them seen just once. The CDR3 loop spans 15 amino acids. Germline V CDR1 and CDR2: SGHVS, FNYEAQ. V lost 5 bases and J 0 bases, leaving 10 bases between the germline ends. The receptor's source is a man younger than 40 in good health and CMV-seronegative. V and J are TRBV7-6 and TRBJ2-2, with D uncertain. Sequencing was done on a sample of PBMCs. CDR3 sequence: CASSPTATNTGELFF. DNA for the CDR3: TGTGCCAGCAGCCCGACTGCAACGAACACCGGGGAGCTGTTTTTT. Variable domain in full (rest from reference TRBV7-6 and TRBJ2-2): GAGVSQSPRYKVTKRGQDVALRCDPISGHVSLYWYRQALGQGPEFLTYFNYEAQQDKSGLPNDRFSAERPEGSISTLTIQRTEQRDSAMYRCASSPTATNTGELFFGEGSRLTVL.